These 29 T cell receptor beta chains were sequenced from one sample in a study of blood T cell repertoires in COVID-19. The protocol was immunoSEQ multiplex PCR, while the TCRdb copy is restricted to in-frame clones and leaves out a portion. The sample yields 95,000 to 120,000 clones, around 85% seen once. Sequencing input: peripheral blood. The receptors originated from a human donor in a cohort sampled during active COVID-19.

The V gene is TRBV10-3, the J gene TRBJ1-1; TRBD1 matches at 9 bases. Germline V gene sequence: CDR1 ENHRY, CDR2 SYGVKD. The CDR3 consists of 14 residues. Losses at the gene ends were 7 bases for V and 1 base for J; bases not matched to a gene: 4. DNA of the CDR3: TGTGCCATCACCTCGGACAGGGGGAACACTGAAGCTTTCTTT. It translates to CAITSDRGNTEAFF.

The J gene is TRBJ1-1, the V gene TRBV12-5; a possible D gene is TRBD1 (6 bases). V lost 5 bases and J lost 0, with 19 bases in between. The CDR3 is 17 amino acids. CDR1 LGHNT and CDR2 FRNRAP come from the germline V gene. In DNA form, the CDR3 reads TGTGCTAGTGGTAAGAACCCCCCGCAGGGGCTGAACACTGAAGCTTTCTTT. Translating gives CASGKNPPQGLNTEAFF.

V is TRBV3-1 (or the pseudogene TRBV3-2) and J is TRBJ2-1, with TRBD2 identical over 8 bases. CDR3 size: 17 residues. After removal of 0 bases from V and 3 bases from J, the junction contained 7 bases not matched to a gene. From germline, CDR1 is LGHDT and CDR2 YNNKEL (reference sequence). The CDR3 coding sequence is TGTGCCAGCAGCCAAGACCAGCGGGGGAACTTCTACAATGAGCAGTTCTTC. This encodes CASSQDQRGNFYNEQFF.

The chain couples TRBV5-6 to TRBJ1-4; 10 bases fit TRBD1. The germline V gene has CDR1 SGHDT and CDR2 YYEEEE. V shed 4 bases and J 8 bases; nucleotides not matched to a gene: 8. This CDR3 spans 15 amino acids. This CDR3 is CASSARQGAFEKLFF. The CDR3 coding sequence is TGTGCCAGCAGCGCAAGACAGGGGGCTTTCGAAAAACTGTTTTTT.

This clone was observed a single time. The V gene is TRBV19, the J gene TRBJ2-7, with TRBD2 identical over 12 bases. The CDR3 totals 15 residues. Trimming removed 5 bases from V and 1 base from J; junction bases left unmatched: 3. Germline CDR1 and CDR2: LNHDA and SQIVND (reference sequence). The CDR3 sequence: CASSLAGGPSYEQYF. The CDR3 DNA reads TGTGCCAGTAGTCTAGCGGGGGGGCCGTCCTACGAGCAGTACTTC.

This chain links TRBV21-1 with TRBJ2-7; the table's D call of TRBD1 was not tested on the DNA. TRBV21-1 is a pseudogene. The CDR3 is 15 amino acids. This CDR3 is CASSKGQVWIYEQYF. The CDR3 nucleotides read TGTGCCAGCAGCAAGGGACAGGTTTGGATCTACGAGCAGTACTTC.

The rearrangement uses TRBV6-2 or TRBV6-3 and TRBJ1-2; TRBD1 matches at 9 bases. CDR3 length: 15 residues. V was clipped by 2 bases and J by 2 bases; unmatched bases: 3. Per germline, CDR1 MNHEY and CDR2 SVGEGT. CDR3 region: CASSYPGQGNYGYTF. CDR3 DNA sequence: TGTGCCAGCAGTTACCCGGGACAGGGAAACTATGGCTACACCTTC.

With regard to this clone: Other DNA variants within this sample encode the same CDR3. The V and J genes are TRBV19 and TRBJ1-5; D unclear. V lost 9 bases and J 0 bases, leaving 9 bases between the germline ends. This CDR3 has 13 residues. Per germline, CDR1 LNHDA and CDR2 SQIVND (reference sequence). The CDR3 reads CASRTDSNQPQHF. In nucleotides, the CDR3 is TGTGCCAGCAGGACTGATAGCAATCAGCCCCAGCATTTT.

The chain combines TRBV12-2 with TRBJ2-7; the D call of TRBD1 is as the table states it, not checked on the DNA. TRBV12-2 is designated a pseudogene. This CDR3 comprises 17 residues. CDR3 amino acids: CASRLASDRVNDYEQYF. The CDR3, as DNA: TGTGCAAGTCGCTTAGCGTCTGACAGGGTGAATGACTACGAGCAGTACTTC.

This clone was observed once. V and J are TRBV6-5 and TRBJ1-2; D is possibly TRBD1 (6 bases). This CDR3 has 14 residues. Trimming shortened V by 5 bases and J by 0 bases, and 10 bases separated the two germline ends. Germline V lookup: CDR1 MNHEY, CDR2 SVGAGI. The CDR3 DNA follows: TGTGCCAGCAGTCCGACAGGAGCTAACTATGGCTACACCTTC. Amino acid sequence: CASSPTGANYGYTF.

The rearrangement joins TRBV7-2 to TRBJ1-2; TRBD1 aligns across 9 bases. Trimming at V came to 1 base and at J to 8 bases, leaving 11 bases not matched to a gene. Germline V gene data show CDR1 as SGHTA and CDR2 as FQGNSA. CDR3 length: 16 residues. Here the CDR3 DNA reads TGTGCCAGCAGCTTAGAAGGGACAGGGAGGTATGGAGGCTACACCTTC. This encodes CASSLEGTGRYGGYTF.

This chain connects TRBV18 to TRBJ1-5, with D possibly being TRBD1 (6 bases). Germline V CDR1 and CDR2: KGHSH, LQKENI. The CDR3 totals 16 residues. Trimming stripped 2 bases from V and 0 bases from J, with 11 bases between. CDR3 sequence (DNA): TGTGCCAGCTCACCAGGACAGTTTAATAGCAATCAGCCCCAGCATTTT. It codes for CASSPGQFNSNQPQHF.

The gene calls are TRBV28 and TRBJ2-2; 9 bases match TRBD2. The CDR3 sequence is 20 residues long. Germline CDR1 is MDHEN and CDR2 is SYDVKM. V lost 5 bases and J lost 0; bases outside the gene matches: 16. This CDR3 is CASSPFGGGDLIANTGELFF. CDR3 nucleotides: TGTGCCAGCAGTCCCTTTGGCGGGGGGGATCTAATCGCGAACACCGGGGAGCTGTTTTTT.

The chain links TRBV11-3 to TRBJ2-7; 7 nucleotides agree with TRBD1. There are 15 residues in the CDR3. The V gene end was trimmed by 5 bases and the J gene end by 0 bases; junction bases not matched to a gene: 7. The germline gives CDR1 SGHNT, CDR2 YENEEA. The DNA of the CDR3 is TGTGCCAGCAGCCGGGACAGCTTGAGCTCCTACGAGCAGTACTTC. This translates into CASSRDSLSSYEQYF.

Only a few counts were recorded for this clone. V is TRBV11-3 and J is TRBJ2-1; possible D gene TRBD1, 5 bases. Germline V CDR1 and CDR2: SGHNT, YENEEA. Trimming pared 1 base from V and 4 bases from J, leaving 11 bases between. This CDR3 spans 15 amino acids. The CDR3 DNA follows: TGTGCCAGCAGCTTAGGCTCAGACAGATACAATGAGCAGTTCTTC. Translating it yields CASSLGSDRYNEQFF.

This rearrangement joins TRBV11-2 to TRBJ1-1, with 7 positions matching TRBD1. There are 16 residues in the CDR3. The V gene's germline CDR1 is SGHAT and CDR2 FQNNGV. Germline trimming cut 4 bases from V and 4 bases from J; bases unmatched to any gene: 12. The CDR3 DNA sequence: TGTGCCAGCAGCTCCCACCTATTAGGGGGCGGCACTGAAGCTTTCTTT. It is translated as CASSSHLLGGGTEAFF.

The V gene is TRBV3-1 (or the pseudogene TRBV3-2), the J gene TRBJ1-6; possible D gene TRBD1, 6 bases. Germline V lookup: CDR1 LGHDT, CDR2 YNNKEL (reference sequence). The V end lost 6 bases, the J end lost 10 bases, and 16 bases lay between the germline ends. The CDR3 totals 14 residues. DNA for the CDR3: TGTGCCAGCAGTGAAGGGGGGGGCATCTCACCCCTCCACTTT. Its protein is CASSEGGGISPLHF.

V is TRBV10-3 and J is TRBJ2-7; 12 bases are shared with TRBD1. The CDR3 has 16 amino acids. Trimming at V came to 3 bases and at J to 5 bases, leaving 8 bases not matched to a gene. The germline V gene encodes CDR1 ENHRY and CDR2 SYGVKD. The CDR3 coding sequence is TGTGCCATCAGTGAACCGGGACAGGGGGCAATGGACGAGCAGTACTTC. This translates into CAISEPGQGAMDEQYF.

The chain recombines TRBV6-5 with TRBJ1-2; 7 nucleotides align to TRBD1. Germline loops: CDR1 MNHEY, CDR2 SVGAGI. The CDR3 is made up of 16 amino acids. V was pared by 4 bases and J by 1 base, with 9 bases of the junction left unmatched. CDR3 loop: CASSFGSGGFNYGYTF. The DNA of the CDR3 is TGTGCCAGCAGTTTTGGGTCAGGGGGGTTTAACTATGGCTACACCTTC.

The rearrangement joins TRBV6-6 to TRBJ2-3; D is possibly TRBD1 (6 bases). The CDR3 covers 15 residues. Germline V lookup: CDR1 MNHNY, CDR2 SVGAGI (reference sequence). Trimming shortened V by 1 base and J by 4 bases, and 12 bases separated the two germline ends. The CDR3 protein is CASSYWAGAADTQYF. The CDR3 nucleotides read TGTGCCAGCAGTTACTGGGCAGGGGCAGCAGATACGCAGTATTTT.

The J gene is TRBJ1-3, the V gene TRBV7-2, with 9 bases aligning to TRBD1. The V gene's germline CDR1 is SGHTA and CDR2 FQGNSA. The CDR3 sequence is 14 residues long. Unmatched junction bases numbered 5, after V lost 4 bases and J lost 7 bases. The CDR3 loop is CASSSGQGGNTIYF. In DNA, the CDR3 is TGTGCCAGCAGCTCGGGACAGGGAGGGAACACCATATATTTT.

J is TRBJ1-6 and V is TRBV14, with 7 nucleotides matching TRBD1. CDR1 is SGHDN and CDR2 is FVKESK in the germline V gene. This CDR3 spans 13 amino acids. Trimming cost V 8 bases and J 8 bases; bases outside gene matches: 6. The chain's CDR3 is CASRDSLYSPLHF. DNA of the CDR3: TGTGCCAGCCGGGACAGTCTATATTCACCCCTCCACTTT.

J is TRBJ2-3 and V is TRBV11-2, with 9 bases aligning to TRBD2. CDR3 length equals 14 residues. Germline CDR1 and CDR2: SGHAT and FQNNGV. The V segment lost 5 bases and the J segment 6 bases; nucleotides outside the gene matches: 6. The CDR3 DNA reads TGTGCCAGCAGCCCCGGACTAGCGACCGATACGCAGTATTTT. Encoded protein: CASSPGLATDTQYF. Variable domain in full (rest from reference TRBV11-2 and TRBJ2-3): EAGVAQSPRYKIIEKRQSVAFWCNPISGHATLYWYQQILGQGPKLLIQFQNNGVVDDSQLPKDRFSAERLKGVDSTLKIQPAKLEDSAVYLCASSPGLATDTQYFGPGTRLTVL.

This chain joins TRBV28 and TRBJ2-3; 7 bases line up with TRBD1. The junction had 7 bases not matched to a gene; V was cut back by 5 bases and J by 2 bases. Germline V gene lookup returns CDR1 MDHEN and CDR2 SYDVKM. This CDR3 contains 15 residues. CDR3 protein: CASSILRGTTDTQYF. The CDR3 nucleotides are TGTGCCAGCAGTATCCTCAGGGGGACCACAGATACGCAGTATTTT.

The rearrangement joins TRBV28 to TRBJ1-2; D is perhaps TRBD1 (6 bases). V dropped 6 bases and J dropped 4 bases, with 15 bases sitting between them. The germline V gene encodes CDR1 MDHEN and CDR2 SYDVKM. The CDR3 extends over 14 amino acids. This CDR3 is CASRPNGQIYGYTF. The CDR3, as DNA: TGTGCCAGCAGGCCCAACGGACAGATCTATGGCTACACCTTC.

V is TRBV29-1 and J is TRBJ2-1, with D hard to call. Deletions cut 0 bases from V and 6 bases from J, with 3 bases between. Looked up from germline, CDR1 is SQVTM and CDR2 is ANQGSEA. This CDR3 is 11 amino acids long. Here the CDR3 reads CSVEDINEQFF. The CDR3 DNA follows: TGCAGCGTTGAAGATATCAATGAGCAGTTCTTC.

The rearrangement joins TRBV7-2 to TRBJ1-2, with D hard to call. Germline V gene sequence: CDR1 SGHTA, CDR2 FQGNSA. This CDR3 is 14 amino acids long. With 3 bases removed from V and 0 bases from J, the gap between germline ends came to 8 bases. CDR3 coding DNA: TGTGCCAGCAGCTTGGATGACTCTAACTATGGCTACACCTTC. This translates into CASSLDDSNYGYTF.

This chain links TRBV14 with TRBJ2-7; 8 bases align to TRBD2. The CDR3 consists of 16 residues. V trimming: 5 bases; J trimming: 3 bases; junction bases outside the gene matches: 12. From germline, CDR1 is SGHDN and CDR2 FVKESK. The CDR3, as DNA: TGTGCCAGCAGCATCCCTGGGCGGGGGGCCATCTACGAGCAGTACTTC. As protein: CASSIPGRGAIYEQYF.

This chain joins TRBV7-9 and TRBJ2-2; D may be TRBD1 (5 bases). There are 14 residues in the CDR3. V dropped 3 bases and J dropped 3 bases, with 8 bases sitting between them. CDR1 is SEHNR and CDR2 is FQNEAQ in the germline V gene (reference sequence). CDR3 DNA: TGTGCCAGCAGCTTCAGGGTGGACACCGGGGAGCTGTTTTTT. It encodes CASSFRVDTGELFF.